The 13 T cell receptor beta chains below come from one sample, sequenced in a study of Graves' ophthalmopathy and Graves' hyperthyroidism. Amplified material comprised TCR beta CDR3 regions derived from RNA transcripts. A first-round RT-PCR used HTBI primers, followed by a second-round multiplex PCR. TCRdb used MiXCR to reprocess the multiplex PCR reads, holding one entry per CDR3 protein. The sample lists hundreds of thousands of distinct CDR3 sequences, approximately 22% occurring once. Sequenced: peripheral blood. These receptor sequences come from a woman under 30 with stable Graves' hyperthyroidism. Some clones in this sample may be carry-over from other donors' samples.

The chain uses TRBV9 and TRBJ2-7; TRBD1 might be the D (5 bases). Germline V gene sequence: CDR1 SGDLS, CDR2 YYNGEE. There are 14 residues in the CDR3. V lost 0 bases to trimming and J lost 6 bases, with 13 bases between them. The CDR3 here is CASSVGNVGPEQYF. CDR3 coding DNA: TGTGCCAGCAGCGTAGGCAATGTGGGGCCCGAGCAGTACTTC. The whole variable domain, remainder taken from reference TRBV9 and TRBJ2-7, is DSGVTQTPKHLITATGQRVTLRCSPRSGDLSVYWYQQSLDQGLQFLIQYYNGEERAKGNILERFSAQQFPDLHSELNLSSLELGDSALYFCASSVGNVGPEQYFGPGTRLTVT.

As regards this clonotype: A much larger clone differs from this one at a single base, so this may be a read error. This chain links TRBV7-2 with TRBJ1-2; D is ambiguous. The CDR3 is 15 residues long. Germline-derived CDR1 and CDR2 are SGHTA and FQGNSA. CDR3 amino acids: CASSLSWAARYGCTF. DNA for the CDR3: TGTGCCAGCAGCTTATCGTGGGCAGCTCGCTATGGCTGCACCTTC.

In this sample, this clonotype turned up many times. The rearrangement joins TRBV6-1 to TRBJ2-7; D is possibly TRBD1 (5 bases). V shed 5 bases and J shed 2 bases, with 13 bases lying between them. Germline CDR1 MNHNS, CDR2 SASEGT. The CDR3 runs 14 residues. In nucleotides, the CDR3 is TGTGCCAGCAGTCGAAGACAGTATACCTACGAGCAGTACTTC. It codes for CASSRRQYTYEQYF.

In this sample, this clonotype turned up many times. The rearrangement links TRBV14 to TRBJ2-5, with TRBD1 matching 8 bases. The CDR3 contains 15 residues. The germline V gene has CDR1 SGHDN and CDR2 FVKESK. V lost 3 bases to trimming and J lost 5 bases; unmatched junction nucleotides: 8. The CDR3 reads CASSQRTGQGETQYF. CDR3 nucleotides: TGTGCCAGCAGCCAGAGGACAGGGCAAGGGGAGACCCAGTACTTC.

Points on this clonotype: This may come from a read error, since a much larger clone is one base off. The rearrangement links TRBV20-1 to TRBJ1-1; TRBD1 might be the D (6 bases). Looked up from germline, CDR1 is DFQATT and CDR2 is SNEGSKA (reference sequence). The CDR3 contains 13 residues. CDR3 protein: CSASRGGWTESFF. As DNA, the CDR3 is TGCAGTGCTAGTAGAGGGGGGTGGACTGAATCTTTCTTT.

This clonotype was counted many times. The rearrangement joins TRBV20-1 to TRBJ1-1; TRBD1 is a possible D gene (5 bases). The V end was cut by 3 bases, the J end by 10 bases, with 15 bases between. This CDR3 is 12 amino acids long. CDR1 is DFQATT, CDR2 SNEGSKA, per germline (reference sequence). The CDR3 here is CSASVRGVGAFF. DNA for the CDR3: TGCAGTGCTAGCGTTCGGGGCGTGGGAGCTTTCTTT.

This clonotype was counted at least ten times. This rearrangement joins TRBV20-1 to TRBJ1-5; 7 nucleotides align to TRBD1. The CDR3 length is 17 residues. The V gene end was trimmed by 5 bases and the J gene end by 6 bases; junction bases not matched to a gene: 19. Germline CDR1 reads DFQATT; CDR2 reads SNEGSKA (reference sequence). CDR3 residues: CSARDELDRDLLQPQHF. The CDR3 DNA follows: TGCAGTGCTCGGGACGAACTTGACAGGGATCTTCTTCAGCCCCAGCATTTT.

This clonotype came up many times. This chain links TRBV6-2 or TRBV6-3 with TRBJ1-2; D uncertain. With 2 bases removed from V and 8 bases from J, the gap between germline ends came to 15 bases. The CDR3 runs 14 residues. From germline, CDR1 is MNHEY and CDR2 SVGEGT. CDR3 amino acids: CASSYGDGAGGYTF. CDR3 bases: TGTGCCAGCAGTTACGGGGATGGCGCTGGCGGCTACACCTTC.

This clonotype was counted a few times. This may be a read error: a much more frequent sequence differs by one nucleotide. The chain couples TRBV27 to TRBJ2-5, with 8 bases that match TRBD2. This CDR3 has 14 residues. Germline values: CDR1 MNHEY, CDR2 SMNVEV (reference sequence). The DNA for the CDR3 is TGTGCCAGCAGTTGGGCGGGGGGCCGCGAGACCAAGTACTTC. Encoded protein: CASSWAGGRETKYF.

This clonotype has ten or more counts. The chain employs TRBV6-5 and TRBJ1-1; 8 bases are shared with TRBD1. The germline V gene has CDR1 MNHEY and CDR2 SVGAGI. The J segment lost 6 bases and the V segment lost 4 bases, leaving 7 bases of the junction unmatched. The CDR3 totals 14 residues. The chain's CDR3 is CASSFTQGAAEAFF. The CDR3 DNA reads as TGTGCCAGCAGTTTCACCCAGGGGGCGGCTGAAGCTTTCTTT.

This clonotype showed up many times. This chain links TRBV19 with TRBJ1-2; 8 nucleotides match TRBD1. There are 17 residues in the CDR3. Losses at the gene ends were 6 bases for V and 2 bases for J; bases not matched to a gene: 14. Germline loops: CDR1 LNHDA, CDR2 SQIVND (reference sequence). The CDR3 is CASSTGQGLDLNYGYTF. CDR3 sequence (DNA): TGTGCCAGTAGCACCGGACAGGGTTTGGATTTGAACTATGGCTACACCTTC.

This clonotype came up many times. The CDR3 sequence is CASSIPGVVAFF. For the CDR3, the DNA is TGTGCCAGCAGTATCCCAGGGGTAGTCGCTTTCTTT. The chain carries TRBV6-5 and TRBJ1-1; weak D call: TRBD1 (6 bases). CDR1 MNHEY and CDR2 SVGAGI come from the germline V gene. The CDR3 consists of 12 residues. V lost 5 bases and J 11 bases, leaving 15 bases between the germline ends.

The genes are TRBV12-3 or TRBV12-4 and TRBJ1-1; D is uncertain. Trimming pared 2 bases from V and 8 bases from J, leaving 12 bases between. The length of the CDR3 is 13 residues. Written as DNA, the CDR3 is TGTGCCAGCAGTTTAAAGGCGTCCTCCGAAGCTTTCTTT. The encoded protein is CASSLKASSEAFF.